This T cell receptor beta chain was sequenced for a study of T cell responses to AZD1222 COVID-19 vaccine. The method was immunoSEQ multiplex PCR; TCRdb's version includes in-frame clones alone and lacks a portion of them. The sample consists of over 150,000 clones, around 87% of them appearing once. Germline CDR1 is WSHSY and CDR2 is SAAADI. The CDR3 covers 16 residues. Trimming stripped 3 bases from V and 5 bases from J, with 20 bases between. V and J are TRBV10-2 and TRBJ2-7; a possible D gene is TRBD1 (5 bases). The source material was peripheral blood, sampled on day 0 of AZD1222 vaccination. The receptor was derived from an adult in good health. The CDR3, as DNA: TGCGCCAGCAGTGATATCTTGGGGCAGCCTAACGACGAGCAGTACTTC. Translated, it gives CASSDILGQPNDEQYF.